This T cell receptor (beta chain) was identified during a study of vaccination effects on CD4 cells after COVID-19. Generated by immunoSEQ multiplex PCR, the TCRdb table keeps only in-frame clones and is missing some. The repertoire consists of around 33,000 clones, with approximately 60% occurring once and the leading ten covering about 8.4%. The ViraFEST assay expanded antigen-specific CD4+ T cells with viral peptide pools before sequencing. Researchers isolated CD4+ T cells once approximately eleven days of culture had elapsed. Participants got two doses of BNT162b2 or mRNA-1273 vaccine. This CDR3 is 14 amino acids long. Germline-derived CDR1 and CDR2 are SGHRS and YFSETQ. V shed 0 bases and J shed 4 bases, with 10 bases lying between them. Notes on this clone: The antigen remains undetermined.

Sample: CD4+ T cells from PBMCs cultured with SARS-CoV-2 spike peptides, taken after COVID-19 vaccination. This chain links TRBV5-1 with TRBJ1-2, with D possibly TRBD1 on 5 matching bases. The sequence derives from a human donor who received a COVID-19 vaccine. In DNA, the CDR3 is TGCGCCAGCAGCTTGGTGGGGCCTTCCTATGGCTACACCTTC. This encodes CASSLVGPSYGYTF.